This is a list of T cell receptor beta chains from one sample in a study of T cells in Graves' hyperthyroidism and ophthalmopathy. TCRdb re-derived calls from the multiplex PCR reads in MiXCR, one entry per CDR3 protein. The sample contains approximately 400,000 distinct CDR3 sequences, approximately 14% of which appear only once. Sequencing input: blood. Every receptor here comes from a woman aged 18-35 years with Graves' hyperthyroidism. Both conserved end residues are part of each CDR3. The D gene is left open where the match is weak. Rows may omit the clone size; those that give it use once, few, many or a size class.

v_gene	abundance	d_gene	j_gene	CDR3nt	CDR3aa
TRBV11-3	many	NA	TRBJ1-1	TGTGCCAGCGTAAAAGTGGGGAACACTGAAGCTTTCTTT	CASVKVGNTEAFF
TRBV2	many	NA	TRBJ2-3	TGTGCCAGCAGTGAAGGGGATACGCAGTATTTT	CASSEGDTQYF
TRBV12-3/TRBV12-4	few	TRBD2	TRBJ2-3	TGTGCCAGCGGTCGAGCGGGGGGGCGAGCAGATACGCAGTATTTT	CASGRAGGRADTQYF
TRBV2	many	TRBD1	TRBJ1-5	TGTGCCAGCAGTCCTAGACAGGGGGGGAATCAGCCCCAGCATTTT	CASSPRQGGNQPQHF
TRBV11-2	many	NA	TRBJ1-2	TGTGCCACCATGGACACCTATGGCTACACCTTC	CATMDTYGYTF
TRBV15	many	TRBD2	TRBJ2-7	TGTGCCACCAGCAGAGATGCGACTAGCGACGAGCAGTACTTC	CATSRDATSDEQYF
TRBV6-1	NA	NA	TRBJ1-5	TGTGCCAGCAGTGAAACAGGTGAGAATCAGCCCCAGCATTTT	CASSETGENQPQHF
TRBV2	many	TRBD1	TRBJ2-2	TGTGCCAGCAAGACACAGGGGCCCACGGAGCTGTTTTTT	CASKTQGPTELFF
TRBV7-9	NA	NA	TRBJ1-1	TGTGCCAGCAGCGTCAGAGGGGTTCTTAACACTGAAGCTTTCTTT	CASSVRGVLNTEAFF
TRBV3-1	many	NA	TRBJ2-3	TGTGCCAGCAGCCCCACGGGACTTAGCACAGATACGCAGTATTTT	CASSPTGLSTDTQYF
TRBV27	many	TRBD2	TRBJ2-3	TGTGCCAGCAGTGCCTTTCGGGCGCGGGAGTCCGTCACAGATACGCAGTATTTT	CASSAFRARESVTDTQYF
TRBV27	few	NA	TRBJ2-1	TGTGCCAGCAGTTTATCGATTACTGAGCAGTTCTTC	CASSLSITEQFF
TRBV20-1	NA	TRBD1	TRBJ1-1	TGCAGTGCTAGAGATCTAAGGACAGGCCCTCGTTGGAGTGAAGCTTTCTTT	CSARDLRTGPRWSEAFF
TRBV3-1	many	TRBD1	TRBJ1-2	TGTGCCAGCAGCCAAGGGACAGGGTCCTACACCTTC	CASSQGTGSYTF
TRBV5-1	few	TRBD1	TRBJ2-1	TGCGCCAGCAGCTTGGGCCTACGACAGGGACGGAATGAGCAGTTCTTC	CASSLGLRQGRNEQFF
TRBV5-4	many	TRBD2	TRBJ2-1	TGTGCCAGCAGCAATCCGGGACTAGCTCGGAATGAGCAGTTCTTC	CASSNPGLARNEQFF
TRBV2	many	NA	TRBJ1-6	TGTGCCAGCAGGCCGGACATTGATAATTCACCCCTCCACTTT	CASRPDIDNSPLHF
TRBV30	NA	TRBD1	TRBJ1-2	TGTGCCTGGAGCGCCGGGACAGGGCAGGATGGCTACACCTTC	CAWSAGTGQDGYTF
TRBV29-1	many	NA	TRBJ1-1	TGCAGCGTTACAGAGGGGCCGAACACTGAAGCTTTCTTT	CSVTEGPNTEAFF
TRBV4-1	few	NA	TRBJ2-7	TGCGCCAGCAGCCAGCCGGTTGGCATGGGCGAGCAGTACTTC	CASSQPVGMGEQYF
TRBV9	many	NA	TRBJ2-5	TGTGCCAGCAGCGCAGAGGCCGAGGGAGACGAGACCCAGTACTTC	CASSAEAEGDETQYF
TRBV10-3	NA	NA	TRBJ2-3	TGTGCCATCAGTAAGGGCCCCACCTTTCAAGTGGATACGCAGTATTTT	CAISKGPTFQVDTQYF
TRBV20-1	many	TRBD2	TRBJ2-7	TGCAGTGCTAGCCCCCCTGTTCGAGCGGGACCCTCCTACGAGCAGTACTTC	CSASPPVRAGPSYEQYF
TRBV4-2	many	NA	TRBJ2-3	TGTGCCAGCAGCCAGACGGGGGCGGGGGAGCTAGGGGGAGATACGCAGTATTTT	CASSQTGAGELGGDTQYF
TRBV2	many	NA	TRBJ2-1	TGTGCCAGCAGTGAACGGGAAGTCTCCCACAATGAGCAGTTCTTC	CASSEREVSHNEQFF
TRBV13	NA	NA	TRBJ1-2	TGTGCCAGCAGCTTAGCCGCAGACTACTATGGCTACACCTTC	CASSLAADYYGYTF
TRBV5-1	many	NA	TRBJ1-1	TGCGCCAGCAGCTTGGTTTGGGAGAACACTGAAGCTTTCTTT	CASSLVWENTEAFF
TRBV15	many	NA	TRBJ2-7	TGTGCCACCAGCAGAGATGATACGGGAGCGTGGAACGAGCAGTACTTC	CATSRDDTGAWNEQYF
TRBV10-3	many	TRBD1	TRBJ2-5	TGTGCCATCTCCGACAGGGGGGGAGAGACCCAGTACTTC	CAISDRGGETQYF
TRBV28	many	NA	TRBJ2-7	TGTGCCAGCACGACAGCCCAGGAGCAGTACTTC	CASTTAQEQYF
TRBV28	many	NA	TRBJ1-6	TGTGCCAGCAGTTCAGGGGCTCGGAGCTCCTATAATTCACCCCTCCACTTT	CASSSGARSSYNSPLHF
TRBV18	many	NA	TRBJ1-2	TGTGCCAGCTCTCCTTCGATAGACAAAGGCTACACCTTC	CASSPSIDKGYTF
TRBV29-1	NA	NA	TRBJ1-2	TGCAGCGTGTGGCCCGGAGAGTATGGCTACACCTTC	CSVWPGEYGYTF
TRBV29-1	NA	TRBD1	TRBJ1-5	TGCAGCGTTGAACGGGCCCCGGACAGGTCGGGGGGCAATCAGCCCCAGCATTTT	CSVERAPDRSGGNQPQHF
TRBV28	many	NA	TRBJ2-2	TGTGCCAGCAGTTGGCCCCTGGGGTATCCCAGCACCGGGGAGCTGTTTTTT	CASSWPLGYPSTGELFF
TRBV2	NA	NA	TRBJ1-4	TGTGCCAGCTGGGGCATCGGAGGGGAAAAACTGTTTTTT	CASWGIGGEKLFF
TRBV3-1	many	TRBD1	TRBJ1-4	TGTGCCAGCAGCCAAGAAGGGACAGTTGAAAAACTGTTTTTT	CASSQEGTVEKLFF
TRBV6-1	many	TRBD1	TRBJ1-4	TGTGCCAGCGAGCAGGGGGCCTCATCTAATGAAAAACTGTTTTTT	CASEQGASSNEKLFF
TRBV4-1	few	NA	TRBJ1-5	TGCGCCAGCAGCCAAGTAATTGGGTATCAGCCCCAGCATTTT	CASSQVIGYQPQHF